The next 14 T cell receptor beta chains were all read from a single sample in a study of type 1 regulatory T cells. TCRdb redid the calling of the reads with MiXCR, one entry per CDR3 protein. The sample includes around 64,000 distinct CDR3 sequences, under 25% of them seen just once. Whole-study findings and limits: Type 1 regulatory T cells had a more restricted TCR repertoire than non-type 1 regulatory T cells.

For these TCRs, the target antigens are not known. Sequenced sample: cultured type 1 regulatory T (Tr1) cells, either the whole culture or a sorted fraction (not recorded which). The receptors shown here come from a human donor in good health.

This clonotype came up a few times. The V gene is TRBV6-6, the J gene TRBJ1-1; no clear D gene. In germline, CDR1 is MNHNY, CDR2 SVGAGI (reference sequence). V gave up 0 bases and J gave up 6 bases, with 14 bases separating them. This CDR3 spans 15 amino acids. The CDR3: CASSYSPGISPEAFF. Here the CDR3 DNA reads TGTGCCAGCAGTTACTCTCCCGGGATAAGTCCTGAAGCTTTCTTT.

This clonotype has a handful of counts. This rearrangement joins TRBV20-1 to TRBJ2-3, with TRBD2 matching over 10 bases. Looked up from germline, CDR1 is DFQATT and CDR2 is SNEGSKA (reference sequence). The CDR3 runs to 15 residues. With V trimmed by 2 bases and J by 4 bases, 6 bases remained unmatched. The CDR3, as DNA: TGCAGTGCTAGATCGGCTAGCGGGAGCGCAGATACGCAGTATTTT. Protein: CSARSASGSADTQYF.

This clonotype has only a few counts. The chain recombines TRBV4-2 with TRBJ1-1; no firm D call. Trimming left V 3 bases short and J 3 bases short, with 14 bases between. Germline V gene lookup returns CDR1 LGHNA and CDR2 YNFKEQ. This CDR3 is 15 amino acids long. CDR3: CASSQLWAKDTEAFF. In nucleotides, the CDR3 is TGTGCCAGCAGCCAGCTGTGGGCGAAGGACACTGAAGCTTTCTTT.

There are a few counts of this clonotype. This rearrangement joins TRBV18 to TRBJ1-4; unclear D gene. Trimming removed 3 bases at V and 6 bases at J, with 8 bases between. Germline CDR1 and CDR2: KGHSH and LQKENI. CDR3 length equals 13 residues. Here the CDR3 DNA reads TGTGCCAGCTCACCGGGCAGGCATGAAAAACTGTTTTTT. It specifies CASSPGRHEKLFF.

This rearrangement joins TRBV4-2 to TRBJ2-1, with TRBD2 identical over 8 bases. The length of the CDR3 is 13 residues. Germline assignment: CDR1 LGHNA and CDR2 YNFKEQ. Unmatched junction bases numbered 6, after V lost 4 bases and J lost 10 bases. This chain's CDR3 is CASSLNIAGEQFF. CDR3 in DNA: TGTGCCAGCAGCCTAAATATAGCGGGAGAGCAGTTCTTC.

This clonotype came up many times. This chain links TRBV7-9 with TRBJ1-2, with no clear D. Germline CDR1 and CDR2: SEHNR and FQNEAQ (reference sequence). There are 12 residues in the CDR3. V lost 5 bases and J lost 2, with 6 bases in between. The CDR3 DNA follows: TGTGCCAGCAGCCAGGAAAACTATGGCTACACCTTC. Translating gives CASSQENYGYTF. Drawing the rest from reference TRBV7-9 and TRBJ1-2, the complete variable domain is DTGVSQNPRHKITKRGQNVTFRCDPISEHNRLYWYRQTLGQGPEFLTYFQNEAQLEKSRLLSDRFSAERPKGSFSTLEIQRTEQGDSAMYLCASSQENYGYTFGSGTRLTVV.

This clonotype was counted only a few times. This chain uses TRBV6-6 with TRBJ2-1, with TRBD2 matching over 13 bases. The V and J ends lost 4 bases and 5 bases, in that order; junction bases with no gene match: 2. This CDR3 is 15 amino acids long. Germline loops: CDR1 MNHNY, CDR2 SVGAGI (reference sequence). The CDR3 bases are TGTGCCAGCAGTTCAGGGACTAGCGGGAACAATGAGCAGTTCTTC. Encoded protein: CASSSGTSGNNEQFF.

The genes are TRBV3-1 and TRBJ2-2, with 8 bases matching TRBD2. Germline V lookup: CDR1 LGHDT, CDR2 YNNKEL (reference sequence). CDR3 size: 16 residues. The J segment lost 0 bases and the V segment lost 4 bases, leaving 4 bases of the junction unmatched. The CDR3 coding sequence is TGTGCCAGCAGCCCACCAGCGGGGGCGAACACCGGGGAGCTGTTTTTT. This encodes CASSPPAGANTGELFF. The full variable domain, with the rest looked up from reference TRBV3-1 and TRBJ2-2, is DTAVSQTPKYLVTQMGNDKSIKCEQNLGHDTMYWYKQDSKKFLKIMFSYNNKELIINETVPNRFSPKSPDKAHLNLHINSLELGDSAVYFCASSPPAGANTGELFFGEGSRLTVL.

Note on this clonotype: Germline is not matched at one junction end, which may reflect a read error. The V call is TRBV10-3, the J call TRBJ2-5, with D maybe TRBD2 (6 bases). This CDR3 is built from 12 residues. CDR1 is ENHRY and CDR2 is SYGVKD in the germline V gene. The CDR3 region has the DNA TGTGCCATCAGTGAGCGCGGGGAGACCCGGTACTTC. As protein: CAISERGETRYF.

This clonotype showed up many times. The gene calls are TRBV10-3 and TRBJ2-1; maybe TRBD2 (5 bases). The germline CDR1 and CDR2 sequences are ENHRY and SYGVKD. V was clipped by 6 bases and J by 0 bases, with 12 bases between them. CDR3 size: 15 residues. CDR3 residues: CAIRASPNSYNEQFF. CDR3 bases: TGTGCCATCAGAGCTAGCCCCAACTCCTACAATGAGCAGTTCTTC.

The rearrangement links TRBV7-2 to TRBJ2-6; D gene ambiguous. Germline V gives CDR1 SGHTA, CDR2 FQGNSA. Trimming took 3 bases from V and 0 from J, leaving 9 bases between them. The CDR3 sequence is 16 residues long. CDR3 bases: TGTGCCAGCAGCTTTCTGTTGAGCTCTGGGGCCAACGTCCTGACTTTC. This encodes CASSFLLSSGANVLTF.

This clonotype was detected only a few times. The CDR3 nucleotides are TGCAGTGCTAGGGACATCTGGGATGAGCAGTTCTTC. Translation gives CSARDIWDEQFF. The chain links TRBV20-1 to TRBJ2-1; TRBD1 might be the D (5 bases). The V and J ends lost 3 bases and 8 bases respectively, with 11 bases between them. The CDR3 is made up of 12 amino acids. The germline V gene encodes CDR1 DFQATT and CDR2 SNEGSKA (reference sequence).

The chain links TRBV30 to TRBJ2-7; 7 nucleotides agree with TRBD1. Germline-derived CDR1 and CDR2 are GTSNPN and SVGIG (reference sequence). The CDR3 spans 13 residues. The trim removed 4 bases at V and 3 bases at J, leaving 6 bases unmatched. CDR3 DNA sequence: TGTGCCTGGACCGGGACAGTCAACTACGAGCAGTACTTC. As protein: CAWTGTVNYEQYF.

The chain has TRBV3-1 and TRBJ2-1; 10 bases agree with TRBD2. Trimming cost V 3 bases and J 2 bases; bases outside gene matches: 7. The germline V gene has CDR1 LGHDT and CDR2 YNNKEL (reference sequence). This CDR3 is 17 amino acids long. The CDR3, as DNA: TGTGCCAGCAGCCACTTACCTAGCGGGGGAACCTACAATGAGCAGTTCTTC. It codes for CASSHLPSGGTYNEQFF.